This is a list of T cell receptor beta chains from one sample in a study of beta chain features in type 1 diabetes. Only in-frame clones appear in the TCRdb table, and some are missing; sequencing was by immunoSEQ multiplex PCR. The profile shows 25,000 to 30,000 clones, about two thirds of them singletons. The sequencing input was Tregs from blood. The receptors shown here come from a woman aged 25 to 39 with type 1 diabetes. Both conserved end residues are part of each CDR3. The D gene is left open where the match is weak. Size tells how often a clone was seen (once, few, many) or the class of an expanded clone, and some rows leave it out.

j_call d_call v_call clone_size cdr3_nt cdr3_aa
TRBJ2-7 TRBD1 TRBV2 . TGTGCCAGCAGTGAGAGAAGGGACAGCGAGCAGTACTTC CASSERRDSEQYF
TRBJ1-2 . TRBV19 . TGTGCCAGTAGTAGACAAGGGGGAGGCTACACCTTC CASSRQGGGYTF
TRBJ1-1 . TRBV11-3 once TGTGCCAGCAGCTTAGATCGCGCCGTCGCTTTCTTT CASSLDRAVAFF
TRBJ1-5 . TRBV7-9 once TGTGCCAGCAGCCCAGACATCGTAAATCAGCCCCAGCATTTT CASSPDIVNQPQHF
TRBJ2-3 . TRBV29-1 few TGCAGCGTCGGGTCTCTAGGCGGCGATACGCAGTATTTT CSVGSLGGDTQYF
TRBJ2-1 . TRBV27 . TGTGCCAGCAGTTTCGGGAGGGGGCAGCAGTTCTTC CASSFGRGQQFF
TRBJ1-2 . TRBV6-5 . TGTGCCAGCAGTTACTCAGGGCAGGGTAGCTATGGCTACACCTTC CASSYSGQGSYGYTF
TRBJ1-2 . TRBV5-1 . TGCGCCAGCAGCCCGAGTGGGTCATCCGGGTGGGGCTACACCTTC CASSPSGSSGWGYTF
TRBJ2-7 . TRBV18 . TGTGCCAGCTCACGCCTCGATAGCTCCTACGAGCAGTACTTC CASSRLDSSYEQYF
TRBJ2-1 . TRBV28 . TGTGCCAGCAGGAAGGGACAACGGAGCTCCTACAATGAGCAGTTCTTC CASRKGQRSSYNEQFF
TRBJ2-1 . TRBV5-1 few TGCGCCAGCAGCTTGGCCGCAGACGGGTACAATGAGCAGTTCTTC CASSLAADGYNEQFF
TRBJ1-5 . TRBV7-9 . TGTGCCAGCAGCTTAGGCAGGGATCAGCCCCAGCATTTT CASSLGRDQPQHF
TRBJ2-1 TRBD2 TRBV11-2 . TGTGCCAGCAGCTTGGGGAGGGGGCAGTTCTTC CASSLGRGQFF
TRBJ2-1 TRBD2 TRBV7-2 . TGTGCCAGCAGCCCCGGCGGGACTACGAAGTTCTTC CASSPGGTTKFF
TRBJ2-1 TRBD2 TRBV4-1 . TGCGCCAGCAGCTCGAAAGCGGGACTGACGGAGATCAATGAGCAGTTCTTC CASSSKAGLTEINEQFF
TRBJ2-1 TRBD2 TRBV7-9 . TGTGCCAGCAGCTCTGGGACTAGCGACGCCTACAATGAGCAGTTCTTC CASSSGTSDAYNEQFF
TRBJ1-2 TRBD1 TRBV25-1 few TGTGCCAGCAGGGGGACAGGGGGCTGGTATGGCTACACCTTC CASRGTGGWYGYTF
TRBJ1-3 . TRBV6-5 . TGTGCCAGCAGTTACTCGATGCAGGGATCTGGAAACACCATATATTTT CASSYSMQGSGNTIYF
TRBJ2-3 TRBD2 TRBV10-1 . TGCGCCAGCAGTGAGCGGTCTAGCGGTTATGATACGCAGTATTTT CASSERSSGYDTQYF
TRBJ2-5 . TRBV6-1 . TGTGCCAGCAGGGGGACTCAGGGAAGGGAGACCCAGTACTTC CASRGTQGRETQYF
TRBJ2-1 . TRBV6-6 . TGTGCCAGCAGTTACTTTTTCTCTCGGGACAATGAGCAGTTCTTC CASSYFFSRDNEQFF
TRBJ2-7 . TRBV5-1 . TGCGCCAGCAGCTTGGACCTCTACGAGCAGTACTTC CASSLDLYEQYF
TRBJ1-2 TRBD1 TRBV10-3 . TGTGCCATCAGTGAGTCAACAGGGGGCAACTATGGCTACACCTTC CAISESTGGNYGYTF
TRBJ1-5 TRBD1 TRBV5-5 . TGTGCCAGCAGCTTGGTTGACAGGGACAGGAGTCAGCCCCAGCATTTT CASSLVDRDRSQPQHF
TRBJ2-5 TRBD2 TRBV6-6 . TGTGCCAGCAGCCGACTAGCGGGAGGGCCCGAGACCCAGTACTTC CASSRLAGGPETQYF
TRBJ2-7 TRBD1 TRBV7-3 few TGTGCCAGCAGCTTGACAACAGGGGATAGGGGGGAGCAGTACTTC CASSLTTGDRGEQYF
TRBJ2-5 TRBD1 TRBV18 . TGTGCCAGCTCACCACCGGGACAGAAGCAAGAGACCCAGTACTTC CASSPPGQKQETQYF